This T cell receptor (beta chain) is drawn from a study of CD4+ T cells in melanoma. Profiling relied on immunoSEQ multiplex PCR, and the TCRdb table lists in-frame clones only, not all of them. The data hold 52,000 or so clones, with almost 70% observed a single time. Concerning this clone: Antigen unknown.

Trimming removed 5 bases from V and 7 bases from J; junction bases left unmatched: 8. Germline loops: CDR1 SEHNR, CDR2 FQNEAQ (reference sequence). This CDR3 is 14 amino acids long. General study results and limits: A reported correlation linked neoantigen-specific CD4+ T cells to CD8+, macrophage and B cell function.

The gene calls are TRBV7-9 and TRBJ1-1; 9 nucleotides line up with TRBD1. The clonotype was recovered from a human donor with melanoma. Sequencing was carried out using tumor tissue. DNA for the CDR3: TGTGCCAGCAGCACCACAGGGGGCAAAAGTGAAGCTTTCTTT. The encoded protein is CASSTTGGKSEAFF.